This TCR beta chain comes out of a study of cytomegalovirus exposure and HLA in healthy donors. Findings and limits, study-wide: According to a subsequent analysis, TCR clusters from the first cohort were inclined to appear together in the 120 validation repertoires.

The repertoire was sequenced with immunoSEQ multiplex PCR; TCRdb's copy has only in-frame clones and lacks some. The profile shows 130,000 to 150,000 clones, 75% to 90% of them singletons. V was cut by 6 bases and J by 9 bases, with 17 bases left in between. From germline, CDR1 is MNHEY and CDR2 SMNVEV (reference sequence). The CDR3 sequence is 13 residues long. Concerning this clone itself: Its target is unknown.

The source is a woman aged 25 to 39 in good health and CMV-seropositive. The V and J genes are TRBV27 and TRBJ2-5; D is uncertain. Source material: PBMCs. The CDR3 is CASRMAQALPQYF. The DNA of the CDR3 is TGTGCCAGCAGAATGGCCCAGGCCCTCCCCCAGTACTTC.